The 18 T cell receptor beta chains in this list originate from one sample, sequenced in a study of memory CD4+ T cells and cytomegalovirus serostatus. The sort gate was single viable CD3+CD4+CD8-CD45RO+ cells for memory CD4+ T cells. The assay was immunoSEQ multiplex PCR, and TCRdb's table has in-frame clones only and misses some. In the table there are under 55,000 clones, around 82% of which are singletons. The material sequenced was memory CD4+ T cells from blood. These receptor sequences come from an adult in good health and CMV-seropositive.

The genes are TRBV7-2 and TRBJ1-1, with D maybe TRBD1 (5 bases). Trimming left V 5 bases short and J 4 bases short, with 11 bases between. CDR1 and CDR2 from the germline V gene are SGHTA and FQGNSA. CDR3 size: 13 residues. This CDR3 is CASSPPGGTEAFF. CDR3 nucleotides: TGTGCCAGCAGCCCCCCCGGGGGCACTGAAGCTTTCTTT.

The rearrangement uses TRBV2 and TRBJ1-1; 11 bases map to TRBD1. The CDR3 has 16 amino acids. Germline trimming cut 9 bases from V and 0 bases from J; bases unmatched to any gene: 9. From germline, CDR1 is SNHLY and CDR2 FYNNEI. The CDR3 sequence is CASPPGQGVMNTEAFF. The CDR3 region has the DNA TGTGCCAGTCCACCGGGACAGGGGGTAATGAACACTGAAGCTTTCTTT.

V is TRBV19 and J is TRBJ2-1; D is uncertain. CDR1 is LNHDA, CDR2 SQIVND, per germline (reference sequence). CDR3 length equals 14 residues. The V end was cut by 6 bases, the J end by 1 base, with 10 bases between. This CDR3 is CASSLLGSYNEQFF. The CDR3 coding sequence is TGTGCCAGTAGCCTGTTAGGTTCCTACAATGAGCAGTTCTTC.

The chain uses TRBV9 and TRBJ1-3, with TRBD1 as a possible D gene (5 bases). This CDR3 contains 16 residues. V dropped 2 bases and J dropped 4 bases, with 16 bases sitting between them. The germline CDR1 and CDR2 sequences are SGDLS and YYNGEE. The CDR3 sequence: CASSVTSGTSGNTIYF. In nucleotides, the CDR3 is TGTGCCAGCAGCGTGACATCCGGGACCTCCGGAAACACCATATATTTT.

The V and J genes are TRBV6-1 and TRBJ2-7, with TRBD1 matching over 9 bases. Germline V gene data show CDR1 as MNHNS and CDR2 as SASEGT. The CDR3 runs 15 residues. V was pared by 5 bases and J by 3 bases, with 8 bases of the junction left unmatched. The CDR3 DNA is TGTGCCAGCAGTCTACGACAGGGGGGATTCTACGAGCAGTACTTC. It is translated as CASSLRQGGFYEQYF.

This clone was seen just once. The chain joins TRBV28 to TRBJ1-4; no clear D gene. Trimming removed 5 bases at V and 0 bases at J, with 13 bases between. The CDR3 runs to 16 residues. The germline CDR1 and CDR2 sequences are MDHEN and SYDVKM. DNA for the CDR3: TGTGCCAGCAGTCCGGACGGTGCCTCAACTAATGAAAAACTGTTTTTT. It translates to CASSPDGASTNEKLFF.

The CDR3 DNA reads as TGTGCCAGCAGTTTATCACAGGGTAGAAACGAGCAGTACTTC. Residues: CASSLSQGRNEQYF. The V call is TRBV6-5, the J call TRBJ2-7; possibly TRBD1 for D (6 bases). Germline CDR1 is MNHEY and CDR2 is SVGAGI. Trimming stripped 4 bases from V and 5 bases from J, with 15 bases between. The CDR3 consists of 14 residues.

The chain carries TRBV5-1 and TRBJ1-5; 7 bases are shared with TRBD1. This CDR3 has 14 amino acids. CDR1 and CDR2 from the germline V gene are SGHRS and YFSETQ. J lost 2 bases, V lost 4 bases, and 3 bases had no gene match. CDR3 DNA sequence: TGCGCCAGCAGCCGTACAGGGGGCAATCAGCCCCAGCATTTT. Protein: CASSRTGGNQPQHF.

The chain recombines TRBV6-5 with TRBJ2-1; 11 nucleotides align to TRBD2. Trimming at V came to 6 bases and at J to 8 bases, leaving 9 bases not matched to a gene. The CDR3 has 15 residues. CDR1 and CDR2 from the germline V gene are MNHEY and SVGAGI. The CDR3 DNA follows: TGTGCCAGCAGCTCTAGACTAGCGGGGAGCGATGAGCAGTTCTTC. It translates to CASSSRLAGSDEQFF.

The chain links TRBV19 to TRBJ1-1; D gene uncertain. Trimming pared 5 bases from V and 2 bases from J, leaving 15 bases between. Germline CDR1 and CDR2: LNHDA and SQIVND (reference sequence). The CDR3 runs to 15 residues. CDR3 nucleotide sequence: TGTGCCAGTAGTGCTATGAGTGAGGGAAACACTGAAGCTTTCTTT. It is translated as CASSAMSEGNTEAFF.

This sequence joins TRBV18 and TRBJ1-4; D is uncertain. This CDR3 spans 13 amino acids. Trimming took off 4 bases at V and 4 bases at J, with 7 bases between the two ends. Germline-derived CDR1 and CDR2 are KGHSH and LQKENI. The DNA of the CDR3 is TGTGCCAGCTCACTCTATAGTAATGAAAAACTGTTTTTT. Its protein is CASSLYSNEKLFF. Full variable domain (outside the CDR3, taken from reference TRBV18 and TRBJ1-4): NAGVMQNPRHLVRRRGQEARLRCSPMKGHSHVYWYRQLPEEGLKFMVYLQKENIIDESGMPKERFSAEFPKEGPSILRIQQVVRGDSAAYFCASSLYSNEKLFFGSGTQLSVL.

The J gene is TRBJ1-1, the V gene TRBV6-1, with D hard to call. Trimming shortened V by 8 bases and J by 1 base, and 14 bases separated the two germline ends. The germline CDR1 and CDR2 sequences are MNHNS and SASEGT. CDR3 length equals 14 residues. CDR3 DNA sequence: TGTGCCAGCCGGGCGGGGAGTAGGAACACTGAAGCTTTCTTT. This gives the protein CASRAGSRNTEAFF.

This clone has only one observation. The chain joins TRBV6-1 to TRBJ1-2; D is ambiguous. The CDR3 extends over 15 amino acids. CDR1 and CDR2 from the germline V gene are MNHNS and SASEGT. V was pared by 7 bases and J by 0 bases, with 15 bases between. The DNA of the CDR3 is TGTGCCAGCAAGAAGATGACGTCTGCTAACTATGGCTACACCTTC. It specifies CASKKMTSANYGYTF.

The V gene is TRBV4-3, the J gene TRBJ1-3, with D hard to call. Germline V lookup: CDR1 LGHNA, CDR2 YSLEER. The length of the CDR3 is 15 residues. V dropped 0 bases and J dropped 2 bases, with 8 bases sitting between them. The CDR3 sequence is CASSQDSEAGNTIYF. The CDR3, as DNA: TGCGCCAGCAGCCAAGATTCAGAGGCTGGAAACACCATATATTTT.

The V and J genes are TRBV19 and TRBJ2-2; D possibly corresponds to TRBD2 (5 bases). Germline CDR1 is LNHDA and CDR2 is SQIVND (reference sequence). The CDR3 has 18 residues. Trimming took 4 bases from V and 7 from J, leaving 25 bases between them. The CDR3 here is CASSKRVFGTVRGGELFF. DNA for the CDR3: TGTGCCAGTAGTAAAAGGGTCTTTGGTACAGTTCGGGGCGGGGAGCTGTTTTTT. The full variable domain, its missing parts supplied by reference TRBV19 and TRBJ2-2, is DGGITQSPKYLFRKEGQNVTLSCEQNLNHDAMYWYRQDPGQGLRLIYYSQIVNDFQKGDIAEGYSVSREKKESFPLTVTSAQKNPTAFYLCASSKRVFGTVRGGELFFGEGSRLTVL.

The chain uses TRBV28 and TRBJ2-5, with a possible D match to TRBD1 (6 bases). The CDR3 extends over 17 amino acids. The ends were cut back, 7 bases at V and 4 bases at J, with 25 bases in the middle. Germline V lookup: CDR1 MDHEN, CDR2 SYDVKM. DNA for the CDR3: TGTGCCAGCAACCTAAATGGGATACCAATGGGGGCAGAGACCCAGTACTTC. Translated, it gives CASNLNGIPMGAETQYF.

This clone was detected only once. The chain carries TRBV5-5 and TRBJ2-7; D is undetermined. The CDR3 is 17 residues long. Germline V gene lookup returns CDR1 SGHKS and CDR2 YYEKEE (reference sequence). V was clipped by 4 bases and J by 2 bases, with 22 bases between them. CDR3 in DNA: TGTGCCAGCAGCGCCCAGTCTCGGGCCTCCGGCACCTACGAGCAGTACTTC. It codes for CASSAQSRASGTYEQYF.

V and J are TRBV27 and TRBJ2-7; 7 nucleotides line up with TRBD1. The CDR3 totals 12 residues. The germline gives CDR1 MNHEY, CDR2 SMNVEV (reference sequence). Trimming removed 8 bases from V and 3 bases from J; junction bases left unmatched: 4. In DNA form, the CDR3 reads TGTGCCAGCTGGGACAGCAACTACGAGCAGTACTTC. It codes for CASWDSNYEQYF.